This is a list of T cell receptor beta chains from one sample in a study of PD-L1 blockade in urothelial cancer. Using immunoSEQ multiplex PCR, the repertoire was profiled, and TCRdb retains in-frame clones only, with some absent. The sample consists of about 52,000 clones, around four fifths of them appearing once. The sequencing here drew on PBMCs, taken around atezolizumab (anti-PD-L1) treatment. These receptors were collected from a man aged 50 or older with urothelial cancer. CDR3s include the opening cysteine and the closing phenylalanine or tryptophan. The D gene is left open where the match is weak. Not all rows give a size; the values are once, few, many and, for expanded clones, a class.

V	size	J	D	DNA	CDR3
TRBV6-6	.	TRBJ1-2	.	TGTGCCAGCAGCCGGGACATTACAGGCTACACCTTC	CASSRDITGYTF
TRBV27	.	TRBJ1-5	.	TGTGCCAGCAGCGTGGCGGGCGGCAATCAGCCCCAGCATTTT	CASSVAGGNQPQHF
TRBV4-3	.	TRBJ2-1	TRBD2	TGCGCCAGCAGCCAGTCGCGACTAGCGGGAGAAGGCAATGAGCAGTTCTTC	CASSQSRLAGEGNEQFF
TRBV6-5	.	TRBJ1-4	.	TGTGCCAGCAGTTACTCGGGACTGACTAATGAAAAACTGTTTTTT	CASSYSGLTNEKLFF
TRBV6-1	.	TRBJ2-3	.	TGTGCCAGCAGCCCAGTTGGGAGCGCAGATACGCAGTATTTT	CASSPVGSADTQYF
TRBV6-6	.	TRBJ2-1	.	TGTGCCAGCACCCTAGGGGCCAATGAGCAGTTCTTC	CASTLGANEQFF
TRBV6-1	.	TRBJ1-3	.	TGTGCCTCTCTTTGGGGGGGAACTGGAAACACCATATATTTT	CASLWGGTGNTIYF
TRBV10-2	.	TRBJ2-2	TRBD1	TGCGCCAGCAGTGAAACAGGGGGCGTCACCGGGGAGCTGTTTTTT	CASSETGGVTGELFF
TRBV6-1	.	TRBJ2-2	TRBD1	TGTGCCAGCGCGTCCTCGACAGGGCACACCGGGGAGCTGTTTTTT	CASASSTGHTGELFF
TRBV7-4	once	TRBJ1-5	.	TGTGCCAGCAGCTTAGATAGGGGCATATGTCAGCCCCAGCATTTT	CASSLDRGICQPQHF
TRBV7-2	.	TRBJ2-3	.	TGTGCCAGCAGCGAACAGGTTAGCACAGATACGCAGTATTTT	CASSEQVSTDTQYF
TRBV15	.	TRBJ2-1	TRBD2	TGTGCCACCAGCAGAACCCCGACTAGCGGGAAAAATGAGCAGTTCTTC	CATSRTPTSGKNEQFF
TRBV28	.	TRBJ2-3	TRBD2	TGTGCCAGCAGTGGACGGACGTCACTAGCGGGAGGAACTAGCACAGATACGCAGTATTTT	CASSGRTSLAGGTSTDTQYF
TRBV11-2	.	TRBJ2-7	TRBD2	TGTGCCAGCAGCCCCGGACTAGCGGGAGGGGTCTACGAGCAGTACTTC	CASSPGLAGGVYEQYF
TRBV27	.	TRBJ1-4	.	TGTGCCAGCGGCCGGGACACAAATGAAAAACTGTTTTTT	CASGRDTNEKLFF
TRBV15	.	TRBJ1-5	TRBD1	TGTGCCACCAGCAGAGCCCGGACAGGGGGTTATAGCAATCAGCCCCAGCATTTT	CATSRARTGGYSNQPQHF
TRBV13	.	TRBJ2-7	TRBD2	TGTGCCAGCAGCTTAGGAGGGACTAGCGGGTCCTACGAGCAGTACTTC	CASSLGGTSGSYEQYF
TRBV29-1	.	TRBJ2-7	TRBD1	TGCAGCGTTGAAAGCGACAGGGGGAACGAGCAGTACTTC	CSVESDRGNEQYF
TRBV27	few	TRBJ1-2	.	TGTGCCAGCAGTTTATCGGGGGCAGCCGGTAACTATGGCTACACCTTC	CASSLSGAAGNYGYTF
TRBV28	.	TRBJ2-1	.	TGTGCCAGCAGTTCGGGACTTCGGGAGCAGTTCTTC	CASSSGLREQFF
TRBV6-1	.	TRBJ2-7	TRBD1	TGTGCCAGCAGTGAGGGGACTTGGACAGGGGTTTCCTACGAGCAGTACTTC	CASSEGTWTGVSYEQYF